The present TCR beta chain was sequenced within a study of blood T cells in healthy people across ages. The CDR3 totals 14 residues. In germline, CDR1 is MNHEY, CDR2 SVGEGT. Concerning this clonotype: The antigen remains undetermined. One end of the junction varies from germline; a read error may be responsible.

Study conclusions and caveats: The unsorted PBMCs prevented any conclusive comparison of naive versus antigen-experienced cells.

Combining a sample-barcoded 5' primer with a J-beta primer mix, a second PCR ran for 7 to 11 cycles. A 12-random-nucleotide template-switch adaptor tagged each cDNA molecule. Via MiXCR, TCRdb re-called the 5' RACE reads, giving one row per CDR3 protein. Among fewer than 2 million distinct CDR3 sequences, roughly 43% were seen once, and the ten largest hold about 23%. This clonotype was obtained from a human donor in good health. Input material: blood. This chain uses TRBV6-2 or TRBV6-3 with TRBJ2-1, with 9 bases that match TRBD1. CDR3 in amino acids: CASKDRGSYNEQFF. CDR3 DNA: TGTGCCAGCAAGGACAGGGGTTCCTACAATGAACAGTTCTTC.